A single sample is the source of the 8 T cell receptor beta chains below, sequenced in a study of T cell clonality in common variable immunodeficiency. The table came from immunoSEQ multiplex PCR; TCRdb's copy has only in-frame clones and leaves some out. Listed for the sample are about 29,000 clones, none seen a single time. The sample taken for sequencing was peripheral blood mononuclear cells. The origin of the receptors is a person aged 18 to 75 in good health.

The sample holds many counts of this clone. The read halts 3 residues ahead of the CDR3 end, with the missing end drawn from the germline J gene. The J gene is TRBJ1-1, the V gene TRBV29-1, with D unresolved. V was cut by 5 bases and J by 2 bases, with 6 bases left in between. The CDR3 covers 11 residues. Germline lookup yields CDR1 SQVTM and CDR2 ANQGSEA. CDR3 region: CSVQFNTEAFF. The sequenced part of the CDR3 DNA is TGCAGCGTTCAGTTCAACACTGAA.

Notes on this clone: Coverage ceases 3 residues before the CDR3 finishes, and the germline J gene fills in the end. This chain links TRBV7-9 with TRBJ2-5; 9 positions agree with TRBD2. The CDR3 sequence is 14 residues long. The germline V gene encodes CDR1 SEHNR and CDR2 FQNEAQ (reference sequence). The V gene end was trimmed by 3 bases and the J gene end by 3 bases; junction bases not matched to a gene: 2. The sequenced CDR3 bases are TGTGCCAGCAGCTTGGCTAGCGGGAAAGAGACC. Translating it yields CASSLASGKET. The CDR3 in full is CASSLASGKETQYF.

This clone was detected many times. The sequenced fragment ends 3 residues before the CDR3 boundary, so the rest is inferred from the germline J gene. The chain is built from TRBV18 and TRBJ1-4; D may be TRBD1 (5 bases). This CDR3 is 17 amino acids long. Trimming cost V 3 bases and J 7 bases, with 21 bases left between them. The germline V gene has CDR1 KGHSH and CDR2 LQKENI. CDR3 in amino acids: CASSPNPPGGGSEKLFF. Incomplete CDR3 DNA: TGTGCCAGCTCACCGAACCCTCCGGGGGGGGGTAGTGAAAAA.

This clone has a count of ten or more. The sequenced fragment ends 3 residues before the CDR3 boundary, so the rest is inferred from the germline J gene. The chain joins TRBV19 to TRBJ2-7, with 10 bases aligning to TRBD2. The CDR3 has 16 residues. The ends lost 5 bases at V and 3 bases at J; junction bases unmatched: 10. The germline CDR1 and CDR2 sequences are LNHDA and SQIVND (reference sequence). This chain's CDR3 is CASSPRTSGSFYEQYF. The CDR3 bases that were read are TGTGCCAGTAGTCCAAGGACTAGCGGATCTTTCTACGAG.

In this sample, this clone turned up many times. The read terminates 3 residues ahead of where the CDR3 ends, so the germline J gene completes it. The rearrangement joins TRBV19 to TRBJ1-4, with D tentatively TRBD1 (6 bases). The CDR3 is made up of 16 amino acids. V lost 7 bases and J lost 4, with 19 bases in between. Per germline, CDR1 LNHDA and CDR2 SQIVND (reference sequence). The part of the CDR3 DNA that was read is TGTGCCAGTACGCAGGGGTGGGGTTACGATAATGAAAAA. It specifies CASTQGWGYDNEK. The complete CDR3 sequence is CASTQGWGYDNEKLFF. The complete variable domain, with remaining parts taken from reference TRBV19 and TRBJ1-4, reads DGGITQSPKYLFRKEGQNVTLSCEQNLNHDAMYWYRQDPGQGLRLIYYSQIVNDFQKGDIAEGYSVSREKKESFPLTVTSAQKNPTAFYLCASTQGWGYDNEKLFFGSGTQLSVL.

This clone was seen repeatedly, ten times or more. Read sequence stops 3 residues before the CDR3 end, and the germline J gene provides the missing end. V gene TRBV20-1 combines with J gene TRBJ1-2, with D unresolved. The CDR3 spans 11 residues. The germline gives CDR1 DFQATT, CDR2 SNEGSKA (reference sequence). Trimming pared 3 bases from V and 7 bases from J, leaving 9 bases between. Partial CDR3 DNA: TGCAGTGCTAGTTTGGACTTTGGC. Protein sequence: CSASLDFG. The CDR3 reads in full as CSASLDFGYTF.

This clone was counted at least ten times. CDR3 protein: CSEGTTQETQYF. The part of the CDR3 DNA that was read is TGCAGTGAAGGGACTACCCAAGAGACC. The rearrangement links TRBV20-1 to TRBJ2-5; TRBD2 matches 7 bases. The read halts 3 residues ahead of the CDR3 end, with the missing end drawn from the germline J gene. V was clipped by 7 bases and J by 1 base; unmatched bases: 3. Germline CDR1 DFQATT, CDR2 SNEGSKA (reference sequence). The CDR3 covers 12 residues.

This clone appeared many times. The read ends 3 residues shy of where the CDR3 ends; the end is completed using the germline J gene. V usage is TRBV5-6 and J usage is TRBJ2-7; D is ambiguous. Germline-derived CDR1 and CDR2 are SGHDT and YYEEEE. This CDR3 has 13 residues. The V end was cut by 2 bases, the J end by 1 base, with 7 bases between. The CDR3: CASSFGLSYEQYF. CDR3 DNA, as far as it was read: TGTGCCAGCAGCTTCGGGTTATCCTACGAG.